The 2 T cell receptor beta chains presented below share a single source sample, sequenced in a study of CD8+CD57+ T cells in acquired aplastic anemia. Previously, flow cytometry had revealed CD8+CD57+ cell expansion in the patients chosen for sequencing. Genomic DNA, the template, was used for profiling of the TCR beta VDJ and CDR3. TCRdb passed the reads through MiXCR, listing each CDR3 protein once. The sample holds around 170,000 distinct CDR3 sequences; less than 60% are singletons and the top ten take 2.5% to 4%. Sequencing used sorted CD4+, CD8+, or CD8+CD57+ T cells (not recorded which) from PBMCs. Receptors were obtained from a human donor with aplastic anemia.

As concerns this clonotype: A junction end diverges from the germline sequence, so it may reflect a read error. This sequence joins TRBV10-3 and TRBJ1-4; 9 nucleotides line up with TRBD1. Germline V CDR1 and CDR2: ENHRY, SYGVKD. The CDR3 is made up of 15 amino acids. CDR3 residues: CASSYSGTGREKLFF. The CDR3 DNA is TGTGCCAGCAGTTACTCCGGGACAGGGCGGGAAAAACTGTTTTTT.

This clonotype was found many times. This clone may be a read error of a much larger clone one base away. The chain carries TRBV6-1 and TRBJ1-2; 7 bases match TRBD1. There are 13 residues in the CDR3. V lost 6 bases and J lost 3; bases outside the gene matches: 4. Germline V gene sequence: CDR1 MNHNS, CDR2 SASEGT. This chain's CDR3 is CASSPDRDYGYTF. The CDR3 DNA reads as TGTGCCAGCAGCCCCGACAGGGACTATGGCTACACCTTC.